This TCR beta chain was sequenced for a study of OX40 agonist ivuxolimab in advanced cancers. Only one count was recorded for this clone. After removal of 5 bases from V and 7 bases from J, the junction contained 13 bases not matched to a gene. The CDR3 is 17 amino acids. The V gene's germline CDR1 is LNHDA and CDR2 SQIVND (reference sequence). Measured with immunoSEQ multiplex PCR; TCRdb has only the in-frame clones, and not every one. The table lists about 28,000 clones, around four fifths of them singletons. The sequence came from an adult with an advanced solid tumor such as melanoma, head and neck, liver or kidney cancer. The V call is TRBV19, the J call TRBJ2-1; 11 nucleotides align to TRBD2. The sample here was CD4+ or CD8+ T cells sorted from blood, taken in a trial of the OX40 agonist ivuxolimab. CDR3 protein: CASSGLAGGRLWNEQFF. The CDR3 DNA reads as TGTGCCAGTAGTGGGCTAGCGGGGGGAAGGTTGTGGAATGAGCAGTTCTTC.